Reported below is one TCR beta chain. This CDR3 spans 17 amino acids. V lost 0 bases and J lost 8, with 17 bases in between. Germline lookup yields CDR1 MGHRA and CDR2 YSYEKL. These data originate in a study of cytomegalovirus exposure and HLA in healthy donors. This PCR relied on a set of 60 Vbeta primers and 13 Jbeta primers. The table came from immunoSEQ multiplex PCR; TCRdb's copy has only in-frame clones and leaves some out. This table has more than 110,000 clones, 73% appearing once. This TCR was sampled from a woman aged 40 to 55 in good health and CMV-seronegative. The chain joins TRBV4-1 to TRBJ1-6; TRBD1 is a possible D gene (6 bases). Sequencing was done on a sample of PBMCs. The CDR3 nucleotides are TGCGCCAGCAGCCAAGAAAACAGGGTTTCGTTGGATTCACCCCTCCACTTT. Residues: CASSQENRVSLDSPLHF.